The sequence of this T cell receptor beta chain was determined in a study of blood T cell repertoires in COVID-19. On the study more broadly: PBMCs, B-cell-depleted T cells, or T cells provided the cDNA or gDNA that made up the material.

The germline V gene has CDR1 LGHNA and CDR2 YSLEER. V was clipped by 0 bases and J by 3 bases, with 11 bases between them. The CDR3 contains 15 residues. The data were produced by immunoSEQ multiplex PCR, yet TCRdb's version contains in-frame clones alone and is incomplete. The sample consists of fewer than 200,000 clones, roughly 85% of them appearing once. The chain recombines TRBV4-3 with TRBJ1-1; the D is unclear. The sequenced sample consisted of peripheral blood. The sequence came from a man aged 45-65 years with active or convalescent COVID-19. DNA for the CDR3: TGCGCCAGCAGCCAAGATGCGGGCACGGACACTGAAGCTTTCTTT. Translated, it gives CASSQDAGTDTEAFF.